This T cell receptor beta chain was observed in a study of shared clonotypes between healthy human individuals. V lost 4 bases and J lost 1; bases outside the gene matches: 12. Germline loops: CDR1 SGHNT, CDR2 YYREEE (reference sequence). CDR3 size: 20 residues. Within Nashville, Tennessee resided all donors, each a Caucasian adult. Remarks on this clone: The target antigen is unknown.

Study outcomes and limitations: The genetic and exposure-history diversity represented was limited by few donors.

Replicate PCRs from sorted subsets contained roughly 220 ng DNA, which is around 30,000 T cell genomes. The data were produced by immunoSEQ multiplex PCR, yet TCRdb's version contains in-frame clones alone and is incomplete. The sample gives 2.5 million or so clones, around 90% of which show up once; around 0.14% is in the top ten. The sample consisted of naive CD4+ T cells sorted from blood. Subset given: CD45RA+ positively selected. This TCR came from a young man in good health. The chain employs TRBV5-4 and TRBJ1-6; 12 positions agree with TRBD1. CDR3 bases: TGTGCCAGCAGCGCAGATGCGGGACAGGGGGCAGCATCCTATAATTCACCCCTCCACTTT. It yields the protein CASSADAGQGAASYNSPLHF.